The 14 T cell receptor beta chains listed next were all sequenced from one sample in a study of T cells of healthy individuals. TCRdb used MiXCR to reprocess the 5' RACE reads, holding one entry per CDR3 protein. The profile shows tens of thousands of distinct CDR3 sequences, 15% to 20% of them singletons. These TCRs come from a human donor in good health.

This chain's CDR3 is CASSHPTGTEETQYF. The CDR3 nucleotides are TGCGCCAGCAGCCACCCGACCGGGACAGAAGAGACCCAGTACTTC. The V and J genes are TRBV4-1 and TRBJ2-5, with 7 bases matching TRBD1. CDR1 is MGHRA and CDR2 is YSYEKL in the germline V gene. The trim removed 3 bases at V and 3 bases at J, leaving 7 bases unmatched. The CDR3 has 15 amino acids.

At least ten counts were recorded for this clonotype. The chain recombines TRBV5-1 with TRBJ1-2, with 9 bases aligning to TRBD1. With V trimmed by 4 bases and J by 4 bases, 8 bases remained unmatched. Germline lookup yields CDR1 SGHRS and CDR2 YFSETQ. The CDR3 totals 15 residues. The CDR3 reads CASSPGQGLGYGYTF. The DNA for the CDR3 is TGCGCCAGCAGCCCTGGACAGGGGTTGGGCTATGGCTACACCTTC.

A few counts support this clonotype. The chain employs TRBV2 and TRBJ1-1, with D unresolved. The CDR3 runs to 13 residues. CDR1 and CDR2 from the germline V gene are SNHLY and FYNNEI. V was clipped by 0 bases and J by 11 bases, with 13 bases between them. CDR3 in DNA: TGTGCCAGCAGTGAAGCCCGGACGTCCCCCGCTTTCTTT. This encodes CASSEARTSPAFF.

This clonotype has ten or more counts. The rearrangement joins TRBV10-3 to TRBJ1-5; D possibly corresponds to TRBD1 (5 bases). Germline CDR1 reads ENHRY; CDR2 reads SYGVKD. The CDR3 has 12 residues. The germline V and J ends were trimmed by 7 bases and 6 bases, with 10 bases remaining between them. The chain's CDR3 is CAIMDIGQPQHF. The CDR3 coding sequence is TGTGCCATCATGGACATCGGTCAGCCCCAGCATTTT.

This clonotype was counted many times. The chain couples TRBV29-1 to TRBJ2-1; 12 bases agree with TRBD2. J was trimmed by 10 bases and V by 5 bases; bases with no gene match: 9. There are 14 residues in the CDR3. The germline V gene encodes CDR1 SQVTM and CDR2 ANQGSEA. CDR3 coding DNA: TGCAGCGTTCTCGGACTAGCGGGATTGGCGGAGCAGTTCTTC. Protein product: CSVLGLAGLAEQFF.

This sequence joins TRBV20-1 and TRBJ2-1; TRBD2 matches at 10 bases. V gave up 1 base and J gave up 4 bases; unmatched junction bases: 7. This CDR3 region has 16 residues. The V gene's germline CDR1 is DFQATT and CDR2 SNEGSKA (reference sequence). The CDR3 here is CSARASGSSTYNEQFF. The CDR3, as DNA: TGCAGTGCTAGAGCTAGCGGGAGTTCTACTTACAATGAGCAGTTCTTC.

This clonotype was seen ten or more times. The CDR3 loop reads CASSSMGGGLFGGYTF. The CDR3 DNA follows: TGTGCCAGCAGCTCGATGGGGGGGGGCCTTTTTGGAGGCTACACCTTC. The rearrangement uses TRBV5-6 and TRBJ1-2, with D perhaps TRBD1 (6 bases). The CDR3 covers 16 residues. CDR1 is SGHDT and CDR2 is YYEEEE in the germline V gene. V gave up 3 bases and J gave up 8 bases, with 23 bases separating them.

This clonotype was counted between two and nine times. This CDR3 is CASSLPGGFPTDTQYF. The DNA of the CDR3 is TGTGCCAGCAGTTTGCCCGGGGGCTTCCCCACAGATACGCAGTATTTT. The gene calls are TRBV28 and TRBJ2-3; D possibly matches TRBD1 or TRBD2 (6 bases each). The CDR3 totals 16 residues. Germline V gene lookup returns CDR1 MDHEN and CDR2 SYDVKM. V lost 3 bases and J 2 bases, leaving 15 bases between the germline ends.

This clonotype was picked up a small number of times. This chain joins TRBV24-1 and TRBJ2-3; D may be TRBD1 or TRBD2 (5 bases each). The CDR3 spans 16 residues. The germline CDR1 and CDR2 sequences are KGHDR and SFDVKD. The V end lost 1 base, the J end lost 5 bases, and 15 bases lay between the germline ends. The CDR3 nucleotides read TGTGCCACCAGTGATTTTCTCGGGGCCCAGGGAGATACGCAGTATTTT. Encoded protein: CATSDFLGAQGDTQYF.

This clonotype was found a few times. V gene TRBV27 combines with J gene TRBJ2-1, with 11 bases identical to TRBD2. V lost 7 bases and J lost 7; bases outside the gene matches: 6. There are 14 residues in the CDR3. The germline gives CDR1 MNHEY, CDR2 SMNVEV (reference sequence). The CDR3 protein is CASTSGGLFNEQFF. As DNA, the CDR3 is TGTGCCAGCACTAGCGGGGGGCTATTTAATGAGCAGTTCTTC.

About this clonotype: Germline is not matched at one junction end, which may reflect a read error. The V and J genes are TRBV7-9 and TRBJ2-6; tentative D call: TRBD1 (6 bases). This CDR3 contains 15 residues. Germline-derived CDR1 and CDR2 are SEHNR and FQNEAQ (reference sequence). Here the CDR3 reads CASSLPGVGANVLNF. CDR3 nucleotides: TGTGCCAGCAGCTTACCAGGTGTGGGGGCCAACGTCCTGAATTTC.

The rearrangement links TRBV20-1 to TRBJ1-1; D not resolved. The germline V gene encodes CDR1 DFQATT and CDR2 SNEGSKA (reference sequence). CDR3 length: 11 residues. V was cut by 6 bases and J by 4 bases, with 9 bases left in between. The CDR3 DNA is TGCAGTGCCAGCCCGGGCACTGAAGCTTTCTTT. Protein product: CSASPGTEAFF.

The V gene is TRBV3-1, the J gene TRBJ2-5; D is perhaps TRBD2 (6 bases). In germline, CDR1 is LGHDT, CDR2 YNNKEL (reference sequence). This CDR3 has 15 residues. V was shortened by 7 bases and J by 5 bases, with 20 bases between the two germline ends. The CDR3 nucleotides are TGTGCCAGCACCACACCGTTTGGGGGGAAGGAGACCCAGTACTTC. This encodes CASTTPFGGKETQYF.

As for this clonotype: This may come from a read error, since a much larger clone is one base off. This chain connects TRBV29-1 to TRBJ1-1, with D uncertain. Trimming left V 7 bases short and J 10 bases short, with 19 bases between. Germline V gene data show CDR1 as SQVTM and CDR2 as ANQGSEA. There are 12 residues in the CDR3. For the CDR3, the DNA is TGCAGCGCTGAGACCCCGACCCGTGGAGCTTTCTTT. It encodes CSAETPTRGAFF. Full variable domain (remainder filled in from reference TRBV29-1 and TRBJ1-1): SAVISQKPSRDICQRGTSLTIQCQVDSQVTMMFWYRQQPGQSLTLIATANQGSEATYESGFVIDKFPISRPNLTFSTLTVSNMSPEDSSIYLCSAETPTRGAFFGQGTRLTVV.